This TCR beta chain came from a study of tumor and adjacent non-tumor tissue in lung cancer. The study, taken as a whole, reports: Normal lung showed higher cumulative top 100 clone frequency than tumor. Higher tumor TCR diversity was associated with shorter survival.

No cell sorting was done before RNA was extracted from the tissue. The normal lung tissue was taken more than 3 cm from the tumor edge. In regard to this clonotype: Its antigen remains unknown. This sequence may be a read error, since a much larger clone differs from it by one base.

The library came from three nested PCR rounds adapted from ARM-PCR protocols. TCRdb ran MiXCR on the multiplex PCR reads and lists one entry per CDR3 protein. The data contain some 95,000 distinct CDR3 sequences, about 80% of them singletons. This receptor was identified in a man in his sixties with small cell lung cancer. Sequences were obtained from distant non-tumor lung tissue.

The CDR3 coding sequence is TGTGCCAGCAGCTTGCTAGCGGGAGGGCGAGATAGGCAGTATTTT. This sequence encodes CASSLLAGGRDRQYF. This chain uses TRBV7-8 with TRBJ2-3; 12 bases are shared with TRBD2. The CDR3 has 15 residues. Germline CDR1 is SGHVS and CDR2 is FQNEAQ.